This T cell receptor beta chain was captured by sequencing in a study of graft-versus-host responses after intestinal transplantation (dated by TCRdb to the early 2020s). Background for the entire study: The transplants that recipients received were multivisceral, liver-intestinal, or isolated intestinal. A peak of at least 4% donor T cells among recipient peripheral blood mononuclear cells was the definition used for donor T cell macrochimerism. Every recipient was given anti-thymocyte globulin induction, followed by about three years of maintenance tacrolimus and steroids. To identify alloreactive clones, pre-transplant mixed lymphocyte reaction products were sequenced and then compared with unstimulated pre-transplant donor and recipient T cells. After intestinal transplantation, graft-versus-host and host-versus-graft alloreactive T cell clones in the graft, circulation and bone marrow were tracked using bulk TCR-beta CDR3 sequencing. The cohort enrolled 24 intestinal transplant recipients, one of whom was a retransplant, and 3 patients without pretransplant specimens were excluded. Samples from a few later patients were sequenced in-house on an Illumina MiSeq with MiXCR processing rather than by the commercial service.

As concerns this clone: Its antigen has not been determined. No per-base quality is available; no much larger clone lies one base away.

The germline V gene gives CDR1 as SGHAT and CDR2 as FQNNGV. Trimming accounts for 5 bases at V and 2 bases at J, while the number of junction bases matched to no gene is 13. The CDR3 measures 17 amino acids from cysteine to phenylalanine. Only the CDR3 DNA stays, 51 bases, in frame from base 1. Overall results and qualifications from the work: In the allografts of patients with donor T cell macrochimerism, GvH to HvG T cell clonal ratios were high. Early after transplant, peak levels of circulating GvH clones were associated with declines in HvG clones. GvH clones turned up in recipient bone marrow, with some appearing earlier in ileal mucosa or blood, a pattern consistent with an intestinal mucosal origin. Conclusions were limited by the relatively low number and heterogeneity of intestinal transplant patients.

The time point label on this specimen signifies: cells obtained before transplantation from donor or recipient. CD3+CD4+ and CD3+CD8+ populations were FACS-sorted from unstimulated pre-transplant donor and recipient cells taken from spleen or lymph nodes. The receptor library was made with the immunoSEQ multiplex PCR assay. For most patients, genomic DNA was isolated using the Qiagen DNeasy Blood and Tissue Kit and was shipped frozen to Adaptive Biotechnologies for TCR sequencing. For most patients, high-throughput TCR-beta CDR3 sequencing of genomic DNA was performed by Adaptive Biotechnologies. Processing in the source paper ran as follows. TCR sequencing data for around 19 patients were retrieved from Adaptive's ImmunoSEQ software; three other patients were processed with MiXCR and VDJtools. To correct CD4 versus CD8 sorting errors, sequences present in both subsets at a frequency ratio below 5:1 were removed. Because the origin of CDR3 nucleotide sequences shared between donor and recipient could not be assigned, those sequences were removed. At least 2-fold expansion over unstimulated cells and a minimum CFSE-low frequency of 0.002% (template counts) or 0.001% (read counts) were required for clones to be classified as alloreactive. Mappable clones were those detected in sequenced pre-transplant spleen, lymph node, or MLR CFSE-low populations of the donor or recipient. The cumulative frequency of alloreactive clones was calculated as a percentage of all sequences, weighted by copy number. In TCRdb, the immuneACCESS table is reduced to in-frame sequences with V and J assigned. These tables do not hold every clone; where another copy was compared, an unresolved V gene accounts for under half, and the others remain unexplained. For V, J and clone size, that table is used; D and trimming come from the DNA. Recorded for this sample are tens of thousands of clones; 92% of them occurred a single time. In total, the top ten clones hold around 0.33% of the sample.

The starting material was unstimulated CD4+ T cells sorted from spleen or lymph node cells, obtained before intestinal transplant. The TCR sequence derives from a human donor who received an intestinal transplant. The chain links TRBV11-2 with TRBJ2-3; 7 central nucleotides agree with TRBD2. The CDR3 has the sequence CASSHIVRLAVTDTQYF. The DNA is as follows: TGTGCCAGCAGCCATATCGTCCGACTAGCCGTCACAGATACGCAGTATTTT.